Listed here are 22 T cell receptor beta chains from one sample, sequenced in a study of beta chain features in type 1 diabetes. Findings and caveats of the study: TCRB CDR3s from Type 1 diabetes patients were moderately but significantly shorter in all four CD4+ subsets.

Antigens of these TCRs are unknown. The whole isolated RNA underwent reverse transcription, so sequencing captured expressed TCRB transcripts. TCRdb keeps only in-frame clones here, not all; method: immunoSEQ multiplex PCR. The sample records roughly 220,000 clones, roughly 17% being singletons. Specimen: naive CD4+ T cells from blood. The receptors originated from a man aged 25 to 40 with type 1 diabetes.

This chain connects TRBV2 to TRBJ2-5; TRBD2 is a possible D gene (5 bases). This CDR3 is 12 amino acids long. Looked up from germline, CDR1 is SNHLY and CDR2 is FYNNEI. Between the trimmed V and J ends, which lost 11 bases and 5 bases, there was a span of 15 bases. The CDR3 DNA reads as TGTGCCGCGGGCAGTCGGATGGAGACCCAGTACTTC. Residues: CAAGSRMETQYF.

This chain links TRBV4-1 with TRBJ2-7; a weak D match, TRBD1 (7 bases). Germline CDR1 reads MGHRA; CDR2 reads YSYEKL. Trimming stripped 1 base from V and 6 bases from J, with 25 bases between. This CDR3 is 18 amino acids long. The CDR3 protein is CASSQVRSVETGRREQYF. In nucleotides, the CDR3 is TGCGCCAGCAGCCAAGTCCGAAGCGTCGAGACAGGGAGGCGCGAGCAGTACTTC.

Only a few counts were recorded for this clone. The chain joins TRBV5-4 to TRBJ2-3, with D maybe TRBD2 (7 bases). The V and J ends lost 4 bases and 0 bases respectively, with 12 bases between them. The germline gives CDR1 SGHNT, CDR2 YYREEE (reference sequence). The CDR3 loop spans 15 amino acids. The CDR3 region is CASSTGGYSTDTQYF. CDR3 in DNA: TGTGCCAGCAGCACGGGGGGCTATAGCACAGATACGCAGTATTTT.

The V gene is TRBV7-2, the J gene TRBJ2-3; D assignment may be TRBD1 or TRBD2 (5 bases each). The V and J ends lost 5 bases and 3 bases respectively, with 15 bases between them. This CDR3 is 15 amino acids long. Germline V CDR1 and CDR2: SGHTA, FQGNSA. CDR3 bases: TGTGCCAGCAGCCCTCCGGGACGTATAACAGATACGCAGTATTTT. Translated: CASSPPGRITDTQYF.

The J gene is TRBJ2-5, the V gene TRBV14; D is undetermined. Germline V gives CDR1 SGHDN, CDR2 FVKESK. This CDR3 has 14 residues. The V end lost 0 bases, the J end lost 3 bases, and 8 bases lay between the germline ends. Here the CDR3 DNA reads TGTGCCAGCAGCCAAGACTCACTAAAAGAGACCCAGTACTTC. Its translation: CASSQDSLKETQYF.

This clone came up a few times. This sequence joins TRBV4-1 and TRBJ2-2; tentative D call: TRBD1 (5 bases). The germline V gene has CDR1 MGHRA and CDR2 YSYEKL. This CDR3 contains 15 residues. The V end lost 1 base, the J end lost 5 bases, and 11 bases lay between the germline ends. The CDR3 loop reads CASSQGRSGTGELFF. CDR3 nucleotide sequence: TGCGCCAGCAGCCAAGGACGTTCAGGGACCGGGGAGCTGTTTTTT.

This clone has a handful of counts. The CDR3 sequence: CASSLVLAGGLYNEQFF. The CDR3 nucleotides are TGTGCCAGCAGCTTAGTACTAGCGGGAGGTTTGTACAATGAGCAGTTCTTC. This chain uses TRBV7-9 with TRBJ2-1; TRBD2 matches 12 bases. Trimming removed 1 base from V and 4 bases from J; junction bases left unmatched: 5. The CDR3 covers 17 residues. Germline CDR1 and CDR2: SEHNR and FQNEAQ (reference sequence).

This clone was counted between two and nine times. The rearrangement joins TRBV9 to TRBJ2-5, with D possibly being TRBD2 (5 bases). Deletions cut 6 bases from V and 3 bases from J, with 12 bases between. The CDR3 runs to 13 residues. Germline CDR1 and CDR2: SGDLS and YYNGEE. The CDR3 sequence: CASNHGLEETQYF. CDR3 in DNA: TGTGCCAGCAACCACGGACTTGAAGAGACCCAGTACTTC.

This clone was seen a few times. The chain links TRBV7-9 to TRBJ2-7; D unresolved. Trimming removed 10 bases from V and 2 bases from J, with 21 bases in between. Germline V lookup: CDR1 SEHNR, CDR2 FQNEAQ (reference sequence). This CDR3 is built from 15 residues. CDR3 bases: TGTGCCACCCCACCCAAGGAAAGAACCACCTACGAGCAGTACTTC. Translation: CATPPKERTTYEQYF.

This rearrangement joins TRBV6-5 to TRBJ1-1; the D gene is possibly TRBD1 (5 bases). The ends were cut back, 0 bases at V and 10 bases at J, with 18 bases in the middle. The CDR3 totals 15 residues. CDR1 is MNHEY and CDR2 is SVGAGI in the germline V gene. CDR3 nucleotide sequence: TGTGCCAGCAGTTACTCGCAGAAGGGGCCTATCCCAGCTTTCTTT. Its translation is CASSYSQKGPIPAFF.

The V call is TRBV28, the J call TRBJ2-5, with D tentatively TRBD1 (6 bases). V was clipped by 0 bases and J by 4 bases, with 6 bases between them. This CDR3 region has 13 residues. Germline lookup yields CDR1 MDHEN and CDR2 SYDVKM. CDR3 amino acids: CASSLWDRETQYF. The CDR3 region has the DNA TGTGCCAGCAGTTTATGGGACAGAGAGACCCAGTACTTC. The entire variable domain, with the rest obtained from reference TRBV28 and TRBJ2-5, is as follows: DVKVTQSSRYLVKRTGEKVFLECVQDMDHENMFWYRQDPGLGLRLIYFSYDVKMKEKGDIPEGYSVSREKKERFSLILESASTNQTSMYLCASSLWDRETQYFGPGTRLLVL.

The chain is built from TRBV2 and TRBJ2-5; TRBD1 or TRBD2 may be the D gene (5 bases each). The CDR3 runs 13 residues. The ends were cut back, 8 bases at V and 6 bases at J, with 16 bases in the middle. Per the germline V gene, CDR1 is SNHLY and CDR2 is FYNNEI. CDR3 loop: CASQVSGRKTQYF. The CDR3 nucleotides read TGTGCCAGCCAAGTCTCGGGGCGAAAGACCCAGTACTTC. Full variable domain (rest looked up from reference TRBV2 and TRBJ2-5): EPEVTQTPSHQVTQMGQEVILRCVPISNHLYFYWYRQILGQKVEFLVSFYNNEISEKSEIFDDQFSVERPDGSNFTLKIRSTKLEDSAMYFCASQVSGRKTQYFGPGTRLLVL.

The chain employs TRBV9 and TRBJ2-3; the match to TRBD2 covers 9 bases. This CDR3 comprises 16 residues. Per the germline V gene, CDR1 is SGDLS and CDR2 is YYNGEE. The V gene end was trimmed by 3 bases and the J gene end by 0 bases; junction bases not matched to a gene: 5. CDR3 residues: CASSGRLAASTDTQYF. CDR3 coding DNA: TGTGCCAGCAGCGGACGACTAGCGGCTAGCACAGATACGCAGTATTTT.

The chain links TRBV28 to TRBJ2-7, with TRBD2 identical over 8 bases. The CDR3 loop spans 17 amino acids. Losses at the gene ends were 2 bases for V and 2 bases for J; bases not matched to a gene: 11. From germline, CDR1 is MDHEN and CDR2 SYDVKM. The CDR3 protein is CASSLGSRLAKTYEQYF. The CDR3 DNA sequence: TGTGCCAGCAGTTTAGGGTCGCGACTAGCGAAAACCTACGAGCAGTACTTC. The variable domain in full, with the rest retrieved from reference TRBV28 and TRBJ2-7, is DVKVTQSSRYLVKRTGEKVFLECVQDMDHENMFWYRQDPGLGLRLIYFSYDVKMKEKGDIPEGYSVSREKKERFSLILESASTNQTSMYLCASSLGSRLAKTYEQYFGPGTRLTVT.

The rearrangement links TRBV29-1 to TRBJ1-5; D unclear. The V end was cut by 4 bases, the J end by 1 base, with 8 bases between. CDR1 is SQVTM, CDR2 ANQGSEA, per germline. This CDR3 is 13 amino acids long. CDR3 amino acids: CSVGGSSNQPQHF. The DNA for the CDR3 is TGCAGCGTTGGAGGGTCGAGCAATCAGCCCCAGCATTTT.

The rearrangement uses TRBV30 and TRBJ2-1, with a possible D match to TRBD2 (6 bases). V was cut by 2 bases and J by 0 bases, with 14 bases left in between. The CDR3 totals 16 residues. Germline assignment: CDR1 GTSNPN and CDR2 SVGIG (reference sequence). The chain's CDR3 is CAWSYSGGSSYNEQFF. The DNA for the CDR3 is TGTGCCTGGAGTTACTCAGGAGGGAGCTCCTACAATGAGCAGTTCTTC.

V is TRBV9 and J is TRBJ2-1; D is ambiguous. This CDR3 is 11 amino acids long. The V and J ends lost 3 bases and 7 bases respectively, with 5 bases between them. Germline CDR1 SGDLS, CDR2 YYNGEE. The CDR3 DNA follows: TGTGCCAGCAGCGCCGAGAATGAGCAGTTCTTC. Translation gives CASSAENEQFF.

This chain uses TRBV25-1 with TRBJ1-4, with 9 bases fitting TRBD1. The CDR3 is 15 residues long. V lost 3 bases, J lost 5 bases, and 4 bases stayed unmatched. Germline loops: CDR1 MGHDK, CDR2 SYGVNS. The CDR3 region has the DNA TGTGCCAGCAGTGAGCCGGGACAGGGAAATGAAAAACTGTTTTTT. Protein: CASSEPGQGNEKLFF.

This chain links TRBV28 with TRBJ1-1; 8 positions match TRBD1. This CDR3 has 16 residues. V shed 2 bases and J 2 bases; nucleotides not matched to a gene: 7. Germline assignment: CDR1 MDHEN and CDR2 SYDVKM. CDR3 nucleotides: TGTGCCAGCAGTTTAGTCTCAGGGGGCTTTAACACTGAAGCTTTCTTT. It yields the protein CASSLVSGGFNTEAFF. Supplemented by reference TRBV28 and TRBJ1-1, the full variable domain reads DVKVTQSSRYLVKRTGEKVFLECVQDMDHENMFWYRQDPGLGLRLIYFSYDVKMKEKGDIPEGYSVSREKKERFSLILESASTNQTSMYLCASSLVSGGFNTEAFFGQGTRLTVV.

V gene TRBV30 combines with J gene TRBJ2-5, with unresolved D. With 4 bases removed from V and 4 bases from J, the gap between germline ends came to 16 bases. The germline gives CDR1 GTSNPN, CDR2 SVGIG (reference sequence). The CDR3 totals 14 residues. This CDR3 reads CAWTLDSNGETQYF. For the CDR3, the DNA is TGTGCCTGGACCCTCGACTCAAACGGAGAGACCCAGTACTTC.

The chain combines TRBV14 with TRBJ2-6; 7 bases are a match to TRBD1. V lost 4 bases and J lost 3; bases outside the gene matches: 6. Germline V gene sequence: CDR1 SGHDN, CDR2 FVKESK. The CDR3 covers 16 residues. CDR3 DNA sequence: TGTGCCAGCAGCCCGCTACAGGGGATTGGGGCCAACGTCCTGACTTTC. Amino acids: CASSPLQGIGANVLTF.

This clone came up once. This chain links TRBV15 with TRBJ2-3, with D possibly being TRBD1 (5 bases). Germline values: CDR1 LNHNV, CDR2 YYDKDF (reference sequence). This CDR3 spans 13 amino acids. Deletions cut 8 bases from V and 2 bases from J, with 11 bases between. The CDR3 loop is CATGKQDTDTQYF. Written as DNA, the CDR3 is TGTGCCACCGGAAAACAGGACACAGATACGCAGTATTTT.